This T cell receptor (beta chain) was documented in a study of tumor and adjacent non-tumor tissue in lung cancer. This clonotype was picked up one time. What it recognizes is unknown. The junction departs from germline at one end; a sequencing error may be responsible. The CDR3 runs 20 residues. Looked up from germline, CDR1 is SGHKS and CDR2 is YYEKEE (reference sequence). The template was RNA from unsorted bulk tissue. Distant lung tissue was collected more than 3 cm away from the tumor edge. The library came from three nested PCR rounds adapted from ARM-PCR protocols. From the multiplex PCR reads, TCRdb called clonotypes with MiXCR, one entry per CDR3 protein. The sample records 60,000 or so distinct CDR3 sequences, about 61% being singletons. General study results and limits: Normal lung showed higher cumulative top 100 clone frequency than tumor. Tumor tissue had significantly higher TCR diversity than normal lung.

The sequenced material came from distant non-tumor lung tissue. The chain is built from TRBV5-5 and TRBJ2-1; 8 bases fit TRBD2. This receptor was identified in an older man with non-small cell lung cancer. The chain's CDR3 is CASSLHGLAGGLWGLNERFF. For the CDR3, the DNA is TGTGCCAGCAGCTTGCATGGACTAGCAGGAGGTCTATGGGGTCTGAACGAGCGGTTCTTC. Supplemented by reference TRBV5-5 and TRBJ2-1, the full variable domain reads DAGVTQSPTHLIKTRGQQVTLRCSPISGHKSVSWYQQVLGQGPQFIFQYYEKEERGRGNFPDRFSARQFPNYSSELNVNALLLGDSALYLCASSLHGLAGGLWGLNERFFGPGTRLTVL.